Below, 22 T cell receptor beta chains from the same sample are listed, as sequenced in a study of CD8 T cells in Susac syndrome. About 0.5 to 1 ug RNA was reverse transcribed with random hexamers. TCRdb reprocessed the immunoSEQ multiplex PCR reads with MiXCR, giving one entry per CDR3 protein. The sample includes tens of thousands of distinct CDR3 sequences, 93% of them seen just once. The sequenced material came from CD4+ T cells from PBMCs. These receptor sequences come from a human donor with Susac syndrome.

V is TRBV6-2 or TRBV6-3 and J is TRBJ1-5; D might be TRBD1 (6 bases). Trimming shortened V by 7 bases and J by 7 bases, and 14 bases separated the two germline ends. This CDR3 has 13 amino acids. Per germline, CDR1 MNHEY and CDR2 SVGEGT. The CDR3 DNA follows: TGTGCCAGCACTTTGGGGGCGGCCCAGCCCCAGCATTTT. It encodes CASTLGAAQPQHF.

This chain links TRBV20-1 with TRBJ2-1, with TRBD1 identical over 9 bases. V lost 3 bases and J lost 5; bases outside the gene matches: 17. Germline V gene lookup returns CDR1 DFQATT and CDR2 SNEGSKA (reference sequence). CDR3 length: 18 residues. The CDR3 coding sequence is TGCAGTGCTAGGTCTCGCAAGCGACAGGGGGTCCTTCACAATGAGCAGTTCTTC. This translates into CSARSRKRQGVLHNEQFF.

This clonotype has just one count. The CDR3 spells CSARPGAGYGYTF. As DNA, the CDR3 is TGCAGTGCTAGACCTGGGGCGGGCTATGGCTACACCTTC. The chain couples TRBV20-1 to TRBJ1-2; D might be TRBD1 (5 bases). The CDR3 is 13 amino acids. Germline values: CDR1 DFQATT, CDR2 SNEGSKA (reference sequence). V was pared by 2 bases and J by 4 bases, with 11 bases between.

This clonotype was recorded once. The chain's CDR3 is CASSLVPGTGANVLTF. CDR3 nucleotides: TGTGCCAGCAGCTTAGTTCCAGGGACTGGGGCCAACGTCCTGACTTTC. V gene TRBV7-2 combines with J gene TRBJ2-6; tentative D call: TRBD1 (5 bases). This CDR3 is built from 16 residues. Trimming pared 1 base from V and 2 bases from J, leaving 9 bases between. Germline values: CDR1 SGHTA, CDR2 FQGNSA.

This clonotype was recorded a few times. CDR3 residues: CASSQDPAGQGTYEQYF. The CDR3 DNA reads TGCGCCAGCAGCCAAGATCCAGCGGGACAGGGGACCTACGAGCAGTACTTC. This rearrangement joins TRBV4-3 to TRBJ2-7; TRBD1 agrees at 10 bases. The CDR3 totals 17 residues. J was trimmed by 2 bases and V by 0 bases; bases with no gene match: 7. The germline CDR1 and CDR2 sequences are LGHNA and YSLEER.

This sequence joins TRBV2 and TRBJ1-2, with TRBD1 matching over 7 bases. The CDR3 has 14 residues. CDR1 and CDR2 (germline): SNHLY, FYNNEI. Trimming cost V 7 bases and J 6 bases; bases outside gene matches: 11. Written as DNA, the CDR3 is TGTGCCAGCACTCTTGAAATCGACAGGGATGGCTACACCTTC. It encodes CASTLEIDRDGYTF.

The chain carries TRBV6-1 and TRBJ2-3; D could derive from TRBD1 or TRBD2 (5 bases each). The CDR3 runs to 14 residues. Germline CDR1 MNHNS, CDR2 SASEGT. V was trimmed by 7 bases and J by 1 base, leaving 12 bases between them. CDR3 sequence reads: CASKSRGGTDTQYF. The DNA for the CDR3 is TGTGCCAGCAAGTCTAGAGGGGGCACAGATACGCAGTATTTT.

The chain has TRBV6-2 or TRBV6-3 and TRBJ2-1, with D possibly matching TRBD2 (6 bases). The CDR3 contains 15 residues. Germline loops: CDR1 MNHEY, CDR2 SVGEGT. V shed 6 bases and J shed 4 bases, with 16 bases lying between them. The CDR3 coding sequence is TGTGCCAGCAGCCCCCCCCGGAGGGTTTACAATGAGCAGTTCTTC. Translating gives CASSPPRRVYNEQFF.

The chain joins TRBV20-1 to TRBJ2-7, with 9 bases lining up with TRBD1. The CDR3 spans 12 residues. The trim removed 6 bases at V and 3 bases at J, leaving 3 bases unmatched. CDR1 and CDR2 (germline): DFQATT, SNEGSKA (reference sequence). In nucleotides, the CDR3 is TGCAGTGCGCCGACAGGGGGCTACGAGCAGTACTTC. Translation: CSAPTGGYEQYF.

The rearrangement uses TRBV30 and TRBJ2-7, with TRBD1 matching 10 bases. CDR1 is GTSNPN, CDR2 SVGIG, per germline (reference sequence). CDR3 length: 16 amino acids. V lost 1 base and J lost 3; bases outside the gene matches: 9. CDR3 loop: CAWSERQGAPIYEQYF. The CDR3 DNA sequence: TGTGCCTGGAGTGAAAGACAGGGGGCGCCGATCTACGAGCAGTACTTC.

The CDR3 DNA reads TGTGCCACCAGCAGGAACAGGGGAATTGGAGAAAAACTGTTTTTT. Translating it yields CATSRNRGIGEKLFF. This chain links TRBV15 with TRBJ1-4; 7 positions match TRBD1. Germline V gene lookup returns CDR1 LNHNV and CDR2 YYDKDF (reference sequence). V shed 3 bases and J 8 bases; nucleotides not matched to a gene: 9. This CDR3 has 15 residues.

The V call is TRBV7-9, the J call TRBJ2-7; no definite D call. This CDR3 has 12 residues. Germline V gives CDR1 SEHNR, CDR2 FQNEAQ (reference sequence). Trimming left V 2 bases short and J 4 bases short, with 6 bases between. The CDR3 sequence is CASSLPEYEQYF. The CDR3 bases are TGTGCCAGCAGCTTACCCGAATACGAGCAGTACTTC.

The V gene is TRBV10-3, the J gene TRBJ1-2; TRBD1 matches at 7 bases. Trimming at V came to 2 bases and at J to 3 bases, leaving 3 bases not matched to a gene. Germline CDR1 ENHRY, CDR2 SYGVKD. CDR3 length: 14 residues. CDR3 amino acids: CAISEGDSDYGYTF. The DNA of the CDR3 is TGTGCCATCAGTGAGGGGGACAGTGACTATGGCTACACCTTC.

The CDR3, as DNA: TGCAGTGCCCACAGCGCTTACTCTGGAAACACCATATATTTT. Its protein is CSAHSAYSGNTIYF. This chain connects TRBV20-1 to TRBJ1-3, with unresolved D. The CDR3 is 14 amino acids. Germline CDR1 DFQATT, CDR2 SNEGSKA (reference sequence). V lost 6 bases, J lost 0 bases, and 12 bases lay in between.

V is TRBV4-2 and J is TRBJ2-2; 8 positions agree with TRBD1. This CDR3 is 17 amino acids long. J lost 3 bases, V lost 0 bases, and 6 bases had no gene match. The germline gives CDR1 LGHNA, CDR2 YNFKEQ. CDR3 amino acids: CASSQDQTGVYTGELFF. In DNA form, the CDR3 reads TGTGCCAGCAGCCAAGATCAGACAGGGGTGTACACCGGGGAGCTGTTTTTT.

This chain joins TRBV5-1 and TRBJ2-7; 11 nucleotides agree with TRBD2. Losses at the gene ends were 2 bases for V and 2 bases for J; bases not matched to a gene: 3. Germline V lookup: CDR1 SGHRS, CDR2 YFSETQ. This CDR3 comprises 15 residues. The CDR3, as DNA: TGCGCCAGCAGCTTATCGACTAGCGGGACCTACGAGCAGTACTTC. This codes for CASSLSTSGTYEQYF.

Concerning this clonotype itself: The missing conserved phenylalanine or tryptophan at the end of this CDR3 makes a read error likely. It is unclear where the CDR3 begins or ends on the DNA, so no DNA is shown, and the CDR3 is as TCRdb lists it. The chain recombines TRBV4-3 with TRBJ2-7; TRBD1 reflects the table's D call only, with no check against the DNA. Germline V CDR1 and CDR2: LGHNA, YSLEER. 10 amino acids form the CDR3, both terminal residues included. The CDR3 reads CASSQSYRAL.

The genes are TRBV24-1 and TRBJ2-1; 8 positions match TRBD2. V lost 4 bases, J lost 7 bases, and 8 bases stayed unmatched. Per the germline V gene, CDR1 is KGHDR and CDR2 is SFDVKD. The CDR3 covers 15 residues. DNA for the CDR3: TGTGCCACCAGTGACGGGGGGGCAAAACGGAATGAGCAGTTCTTC. This sequence encodes CATSDGGAKRNEQFF.

The chain is built from TRBV15 and TRBJ2-3; tentatively, D is TRBD1 or TRBD2 (6 bases each). Trimming removed 1 base from V and 1 base from J, with 9 bases in between. This CDR3 comprises 15 residues. Germline V gene sequence: CDR1 LNHNV, CDR2 YYDKDF (reference sequence). DNA for the CDR3: TGTGCCACCAGCAGAGCGGGGGCCCGCACAGATACGCAGTATTTT. It is translated as CATSRAGARTDTQYF.

The V call is TRBV28, the J call TRBJ2-3; 8 bases are shared with TRBD1. Trimming removed 1 base from V and 1 base from J; junction bases left unmatched: 7. The germline V gene has CDR1 MDHEN and CDR2 SYDVKM. CDR3 length equals 17 residues. CDR3 in DNA: TGTGCCAGCAGTTTATCCCAGGGGGCATCTGGCACAGATACGCAGTATTTT. Its translation is CASSLSQGASGTDTQYF. Drawing the rest from reference TRBV28 and TRBJ2-3, the complete variable domain is DVKVTQSSRYLVKRTGEKVFLECVQDMDHENMFWYRQDPGLGLRLIYFSYDVKMKEKGDIPEGYSVSREKKERFSLILESASTNQTSMYLCASSLSQGASGTDTQYFGPGTRLTVL.

The chain joins TRBV20-1 to TRBJ2-7; no firm D call. This CDR3 spans 13 amino acids. The V end was cut by 0 bases, the J end by 2 bases, with 8 bases between. The germline gives CDR1 DFQATT, CDR2 SNEGSKA (reference sequence). In DNA form, the CDR3 reads TGCAGTGCTAGAGAGACCCTAACCTACGAGCAGTACTTC. Residues: CSARETLTYEQYF.

The chain employs TRBV19 and TRBJ2-3; 11 bases align to TRBD1. Germline-derived CDR1 and CDR2 are LNHDA and SQIVND (reference sequence). CDR3 size: 14 residues. The trim removed 8 bases at V and 0 bases at J, leaving 1 base unmatched. The CDR3 region has the DNA TGTGCCAGTTGGGACAGGGGGAGCACAGATACGCAGTATTTT. Protein sequence: CASWDRGSTDTQYF.